The clone carrying this TCR beta chain has only a few counts. The antigen is undetermined. The CDR3 carries no conserved terminal phenylalanine or tryptophan, so it likely arises from a read error. The PCR had 60 Vbeta and 13 Jbeta primers. Profiling relied on immunoSEQ multiplex PCR, and the TCRdb table lists in-frame clones only, not all of them. The sample carries approximately 90,000 clones, roughly 70% recorded once. The data derive from a study of cytomegalovirus exposure and HLA in healthy donors. Germline-derived CDR1 and CDR2 are LGHNA and YNFKEQ. The CDR3 runs to 16 residues. V lost 0 bases and J 3 bases, leaving 13 bases between the germline ends. Study conclusions and caveats: As a later analysis showed, several of the most significant clusters appeared to be linked to common viral pathogens.

The source is a man aged 35-49 years in good health and CMV-seronegative. Sequenced input: PBMCs. The V call is TRBV4-2, the J call TRBJ2-3; the D gene is possibly TRBD2 (6 bases). CDR3 sequence: CASSQDYGAGTDTQYL. The CDR3 DNA sequence: TGTGCCAGCAGCCAAGATTATGGCGCGGGGACAGATACGCAGTATCTT.